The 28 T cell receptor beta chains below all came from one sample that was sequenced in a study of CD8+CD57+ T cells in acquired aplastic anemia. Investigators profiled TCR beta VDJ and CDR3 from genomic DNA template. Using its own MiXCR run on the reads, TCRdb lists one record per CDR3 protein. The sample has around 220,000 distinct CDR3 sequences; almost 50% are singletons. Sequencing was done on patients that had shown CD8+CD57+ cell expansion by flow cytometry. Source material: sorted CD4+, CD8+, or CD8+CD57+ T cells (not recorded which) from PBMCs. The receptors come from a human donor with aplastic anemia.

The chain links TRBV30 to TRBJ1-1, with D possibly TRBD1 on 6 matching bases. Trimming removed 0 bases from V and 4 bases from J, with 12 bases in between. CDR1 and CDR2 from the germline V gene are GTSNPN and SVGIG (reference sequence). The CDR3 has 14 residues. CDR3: CAWSVRGGGTEAFF. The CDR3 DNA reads TGTGCCTGGAGTGTACGAGGGGGAGGCACTGAAGCTTTCTTT.

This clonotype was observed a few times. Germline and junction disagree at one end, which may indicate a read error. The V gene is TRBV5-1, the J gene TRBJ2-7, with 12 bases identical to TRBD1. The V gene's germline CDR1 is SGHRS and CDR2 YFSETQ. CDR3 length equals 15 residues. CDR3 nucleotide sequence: TGCGCCAGCAGCAGGGACAGGGGGCTCTCCTACAAGCAGTACTTC. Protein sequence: CASSRDRGLSYKQYF. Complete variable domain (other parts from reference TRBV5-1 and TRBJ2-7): KAGVTQTPRYLIKTRGQQVTLSCSPISGHRSVSWYQQTPGQGLQFLFEYFSETQRNKGNFPGRFSGRQFSNSRSEMNVSTLELGDSALYLCASSRDRGLSYKQYFGPGTRLTVT.

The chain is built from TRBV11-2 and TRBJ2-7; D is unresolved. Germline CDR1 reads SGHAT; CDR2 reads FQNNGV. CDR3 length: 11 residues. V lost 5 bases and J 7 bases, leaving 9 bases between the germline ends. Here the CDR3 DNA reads TGTGCCAGCAGCATAACAAGTGAGCAGTACTTC. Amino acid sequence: CASSITSEQYF.

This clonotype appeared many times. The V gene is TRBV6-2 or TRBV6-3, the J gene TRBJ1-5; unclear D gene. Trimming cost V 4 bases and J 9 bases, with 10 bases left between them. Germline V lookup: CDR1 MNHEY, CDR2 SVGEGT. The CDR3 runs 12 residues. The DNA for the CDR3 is TGTGCCAGCAGTTCCGAATACGGGCCCCAGCATTTT. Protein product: CASSSEYGPQHF.

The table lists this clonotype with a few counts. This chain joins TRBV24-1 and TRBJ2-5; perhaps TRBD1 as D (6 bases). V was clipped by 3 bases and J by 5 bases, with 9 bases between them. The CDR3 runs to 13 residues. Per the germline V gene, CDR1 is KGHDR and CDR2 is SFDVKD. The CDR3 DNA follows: TGTGCCACCAGTGATATCACAGGGGAGACCCAGTACTTC. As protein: CATSDITGETQYF.

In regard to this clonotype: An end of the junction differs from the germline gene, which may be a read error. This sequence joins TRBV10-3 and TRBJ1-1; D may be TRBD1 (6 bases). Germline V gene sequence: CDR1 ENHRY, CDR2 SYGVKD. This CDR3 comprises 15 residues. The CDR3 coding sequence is TGTGCCAGCAGTGATTCCTGGACAGTGGACACTGAAGCTTTCTTT. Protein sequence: CASSDSWTVDTEAFF.

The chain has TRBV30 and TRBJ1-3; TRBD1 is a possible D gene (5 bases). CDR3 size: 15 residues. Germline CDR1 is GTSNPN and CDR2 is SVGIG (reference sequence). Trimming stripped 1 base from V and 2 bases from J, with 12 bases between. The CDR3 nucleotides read TGTGCCTGGAGTGCCGCGGGGCCTCCTGGAAACACCATATATTTT. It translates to CAWSAAGPPGNTIYF.

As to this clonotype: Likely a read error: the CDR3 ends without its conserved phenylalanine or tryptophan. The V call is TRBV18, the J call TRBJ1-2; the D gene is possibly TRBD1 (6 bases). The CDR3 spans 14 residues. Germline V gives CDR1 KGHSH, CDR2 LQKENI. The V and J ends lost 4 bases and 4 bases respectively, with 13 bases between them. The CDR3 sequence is CASSLLQGAYGYTS. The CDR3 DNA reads TGTGCCAGCTCACTCTTACAGGGTGCCTATGGCTACACCTCC.

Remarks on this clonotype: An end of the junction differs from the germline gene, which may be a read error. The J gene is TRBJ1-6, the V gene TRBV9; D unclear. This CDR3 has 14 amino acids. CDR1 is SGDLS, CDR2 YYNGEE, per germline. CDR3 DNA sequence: TGCGCCAGCAGCTTGGTCGTGGGCAATTCACCCCTCCACTTT. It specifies CASSLVVGNSPLHF.

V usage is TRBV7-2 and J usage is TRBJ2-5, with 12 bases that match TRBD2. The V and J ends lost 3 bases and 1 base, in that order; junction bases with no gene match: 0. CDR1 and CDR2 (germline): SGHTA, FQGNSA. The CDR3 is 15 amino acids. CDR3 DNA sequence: TGTGCCAGCAGCTTGACTAGCGGGAGCCAAGAGACCCAGTACTTC. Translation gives CASSLTSGSQETQYF.

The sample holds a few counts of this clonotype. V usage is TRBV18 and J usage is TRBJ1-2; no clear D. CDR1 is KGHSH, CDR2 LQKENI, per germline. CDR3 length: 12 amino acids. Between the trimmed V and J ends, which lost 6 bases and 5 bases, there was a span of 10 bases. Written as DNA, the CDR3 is TGTGCCAGCTCGCCTCAGGAGTATGGCTACACCTTC. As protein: CASSPQEYGYTF. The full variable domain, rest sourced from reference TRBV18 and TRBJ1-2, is NAGVMQNPRHLVRRRGQEARLRCSPMKGHSHVYWYRQLPEEGLKFMVYLQKENIIDESGMPKERFSAEFPKEGPSILRIQQVVRGDSAAYFCASSPQEYGYTFGSGTRLTVV.

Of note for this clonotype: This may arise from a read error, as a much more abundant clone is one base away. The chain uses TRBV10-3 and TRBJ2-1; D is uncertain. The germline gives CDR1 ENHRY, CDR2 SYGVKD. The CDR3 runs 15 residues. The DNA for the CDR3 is TGTGCCATCAGTGACCAACTGAGCTCCTACAGTGAGCAGTTCTTC. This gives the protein CAISDQLSSYSEQFF.

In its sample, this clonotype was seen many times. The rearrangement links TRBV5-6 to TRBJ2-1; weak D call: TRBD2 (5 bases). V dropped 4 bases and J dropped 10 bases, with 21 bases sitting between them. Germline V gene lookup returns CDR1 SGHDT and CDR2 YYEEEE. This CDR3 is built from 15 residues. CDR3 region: CASSRLGAASGEQFF. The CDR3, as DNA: TGTGCCAGCAGCCGCCTAGGAGCGGCGTCGGGAGAGCAGTTCTTC.

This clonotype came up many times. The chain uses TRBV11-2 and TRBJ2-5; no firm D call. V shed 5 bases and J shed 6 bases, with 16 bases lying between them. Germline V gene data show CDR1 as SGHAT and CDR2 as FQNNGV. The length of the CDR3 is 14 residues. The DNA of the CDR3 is TGTGCCAGCAGCCTACTGAATCGTAAGAAGACCCAGTACTTC. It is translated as CASSLLNRKKTQYF. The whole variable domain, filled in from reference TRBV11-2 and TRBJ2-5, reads EAGVAQSPRYKIIEKRQSVAFWCNPISGHATLYWYQQILGQGPKLLIQFQNNGVVDDSQLPKDRFSAERLKGVDSTLKIQPAKLEDSAVYLCASSLLNRKKTQYFGPGTRLLVL.

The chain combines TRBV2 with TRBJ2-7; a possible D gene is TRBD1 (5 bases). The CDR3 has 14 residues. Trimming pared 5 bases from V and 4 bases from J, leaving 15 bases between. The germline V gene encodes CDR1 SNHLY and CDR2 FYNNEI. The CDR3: CASSKTRDSYEQYF. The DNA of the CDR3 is TGTGCCAGCAGTAAAACGCGAGACAGTTACGAGCAGTACTTC. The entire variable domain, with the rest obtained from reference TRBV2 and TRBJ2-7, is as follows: EPEVTQTPSHQVTQMGQEVILRCVPISNHLYFYWYRQILGQKVEFLVSFYNNEISEKSEIFDDQFSVERPDGSNFTLKIRSTKLEDSAMYFCASSKTRDSYEQYFGPGTRLTVT.

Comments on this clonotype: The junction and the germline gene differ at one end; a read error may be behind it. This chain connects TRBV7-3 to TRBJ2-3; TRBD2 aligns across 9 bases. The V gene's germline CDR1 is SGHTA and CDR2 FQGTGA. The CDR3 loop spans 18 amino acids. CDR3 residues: CASSQGRLGGGATDTQYF. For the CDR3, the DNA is TGCGCCAGCAGCCAAGGCCGGCTTGGCGGGGGGGCCACAGATACGCAGTATTTT.

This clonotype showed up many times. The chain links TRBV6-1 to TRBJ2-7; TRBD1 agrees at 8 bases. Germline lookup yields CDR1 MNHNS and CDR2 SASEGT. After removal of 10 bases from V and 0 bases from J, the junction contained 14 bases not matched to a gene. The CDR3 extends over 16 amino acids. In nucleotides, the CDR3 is TGTGCCATCTATACCGGACAGGGCCGCCACTCCTACGAGCAGTACTTC. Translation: CAIYTGQGRHSYEQYF.

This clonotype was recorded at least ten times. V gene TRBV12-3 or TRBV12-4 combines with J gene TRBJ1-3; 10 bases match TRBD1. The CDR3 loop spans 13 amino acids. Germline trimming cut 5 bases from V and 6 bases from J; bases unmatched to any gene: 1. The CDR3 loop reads CASSGQGVNTIYF. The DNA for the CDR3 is TGTGCCAGCAGTGGACAGGGGGTAAACACCATATATTTT.

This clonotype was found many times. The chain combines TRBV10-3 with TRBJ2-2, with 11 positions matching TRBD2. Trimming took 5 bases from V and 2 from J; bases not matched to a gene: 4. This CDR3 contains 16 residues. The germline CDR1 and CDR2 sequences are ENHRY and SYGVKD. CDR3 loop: CAISLLAGANTGELFF. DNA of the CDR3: TGTGCCATCAGTTTACTAGCGGGGGCCAACACCGGGGAGCTGTTTTTT.

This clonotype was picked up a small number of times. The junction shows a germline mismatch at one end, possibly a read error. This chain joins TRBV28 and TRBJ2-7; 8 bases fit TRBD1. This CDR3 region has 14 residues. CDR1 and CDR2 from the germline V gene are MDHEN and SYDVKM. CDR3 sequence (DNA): TGTGCCAGCACAGACACAGGGGGAGGTTACGTGCAGTACTTC. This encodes CASTDTGGGYVQYF.

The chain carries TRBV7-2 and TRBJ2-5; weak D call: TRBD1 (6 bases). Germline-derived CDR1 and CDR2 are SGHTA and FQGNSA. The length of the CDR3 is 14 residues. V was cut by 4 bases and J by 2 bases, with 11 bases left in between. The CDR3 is CASSSLDRQETQYF. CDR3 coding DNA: TGTGCCAGCAGCTCCCTCGACAGGCAAGAGACCCAGTACTTC.

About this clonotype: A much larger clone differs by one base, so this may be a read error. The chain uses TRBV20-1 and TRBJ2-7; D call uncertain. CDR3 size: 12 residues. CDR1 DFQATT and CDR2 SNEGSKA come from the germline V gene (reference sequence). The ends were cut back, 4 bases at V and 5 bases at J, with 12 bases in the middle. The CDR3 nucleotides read TGCAGTGCTACCGATGACGCCCACGAGCAGTACTTC. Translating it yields CSATDDAHEQYF.

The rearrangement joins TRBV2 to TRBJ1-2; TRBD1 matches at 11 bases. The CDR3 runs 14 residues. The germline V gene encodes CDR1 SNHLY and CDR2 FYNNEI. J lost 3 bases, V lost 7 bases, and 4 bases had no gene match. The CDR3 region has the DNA TGTGCCAGCACCGGGGACAGGGGGGACTATGGCTACACCTTC. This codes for CASTGDRGDYGYTF.

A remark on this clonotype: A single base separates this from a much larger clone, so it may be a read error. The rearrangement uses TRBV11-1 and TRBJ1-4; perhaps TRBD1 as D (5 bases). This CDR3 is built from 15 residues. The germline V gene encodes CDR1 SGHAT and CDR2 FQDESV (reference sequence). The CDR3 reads CASSFNPGRNEELFF. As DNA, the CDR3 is TGTGCCAGCAGTTTTAATCCAGGGCGCAATGAAGAACTGTTTTTT.

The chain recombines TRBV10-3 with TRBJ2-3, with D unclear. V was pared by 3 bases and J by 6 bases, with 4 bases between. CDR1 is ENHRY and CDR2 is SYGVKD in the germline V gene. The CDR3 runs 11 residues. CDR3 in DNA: TGTGCCATCAGTGAATACGATACGCAGTATTTT. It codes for CAISEYDTQYF.

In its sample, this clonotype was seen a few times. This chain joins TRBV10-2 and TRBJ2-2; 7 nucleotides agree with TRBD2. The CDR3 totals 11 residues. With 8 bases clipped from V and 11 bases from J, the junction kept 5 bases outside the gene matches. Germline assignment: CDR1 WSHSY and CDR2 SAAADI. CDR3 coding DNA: TGCGCCAGCGGCCGGGACTATGAGCTGTTTTTT. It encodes CASGRDYELFF.

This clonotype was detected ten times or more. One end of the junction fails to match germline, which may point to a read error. The CDR3 coding sequence is TGCGGTGCTAGAGGGGGTAGCACGCAGTATTTT. Its protein is CGARGGSTQYF. The chain couples TRBV20-1 to TRBJ2-3, with D tentatively TRBD1 (6 bases). The CDR3 is made up of 11 amino acids. The germline V gene encodes CDR1 DFQATT and CDR2 SNEGSKA (reference sequence).

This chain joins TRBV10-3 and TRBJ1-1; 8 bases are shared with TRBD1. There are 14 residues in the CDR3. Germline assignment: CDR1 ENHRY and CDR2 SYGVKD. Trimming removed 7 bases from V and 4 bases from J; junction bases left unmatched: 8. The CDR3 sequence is CAITPDRAGTEAFF. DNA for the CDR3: TGTGCCATCACCCCGGACAGGGCGGGCACTGAAGCTTTCTTT.